This TCR beta chain was identified during a study of cytomegalovirus exposure and HLA in healthy donors. Study results and limitations: It was 160 or so TCR beta chains that were listed as cytomegalovirus-associated. A later analysis found first-cohort TCR clusters tended to co-occur in the 110 or so validation repertoires.

Some clones are missing from TCRdb's copy, which holds only in-frame ones; the method was immunoSEQ multiplex PCR. The sample gives about 360,000 clones, 86% of which show up once; 0.65% to 0.95% is in the top ten. The CDR3 length is 15 residues. The V end lost 4 bases, the J end lost 7 bases, and 20 bases lay between the germline ends. Germline V gene lookup returns CDR1 SQVTM and CDR2 ANQGSEA. The donors formed part of the roughly 110-subject validation cohort, distinct from the roughly 700-subject first cohort. Worth noting for this clone: Its antigen is not known.

The source material was PBMCs. The origin of this receptor is a woman younger than 30 in good health and CMV-seronegative. V gene TRBV29-1 combines with J gene TRBJ2-1, with D possibly TRBD2 on 6 matching bases. In nucleotides, the CDR3 is TGCAGCGTTGTTAGGGCTACGGGAGCGGTGAATGAGCAGTTCTTC. It yields the protein CSVVRATGAVNEQFF.